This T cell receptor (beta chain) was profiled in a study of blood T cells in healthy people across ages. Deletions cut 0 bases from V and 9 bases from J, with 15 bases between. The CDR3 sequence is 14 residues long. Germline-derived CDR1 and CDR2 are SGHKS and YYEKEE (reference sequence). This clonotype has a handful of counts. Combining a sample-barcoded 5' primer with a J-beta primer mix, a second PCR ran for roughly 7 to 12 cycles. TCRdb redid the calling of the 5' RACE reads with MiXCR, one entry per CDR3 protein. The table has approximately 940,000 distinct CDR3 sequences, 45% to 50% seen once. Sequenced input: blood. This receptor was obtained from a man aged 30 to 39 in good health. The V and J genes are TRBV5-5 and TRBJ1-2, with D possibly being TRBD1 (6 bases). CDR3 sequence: CASSLEGGRGSYTF. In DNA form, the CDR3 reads TGTGCCAGCAGCTTGGAAGGAGGGAGGGGGAGCTACACCTTC.